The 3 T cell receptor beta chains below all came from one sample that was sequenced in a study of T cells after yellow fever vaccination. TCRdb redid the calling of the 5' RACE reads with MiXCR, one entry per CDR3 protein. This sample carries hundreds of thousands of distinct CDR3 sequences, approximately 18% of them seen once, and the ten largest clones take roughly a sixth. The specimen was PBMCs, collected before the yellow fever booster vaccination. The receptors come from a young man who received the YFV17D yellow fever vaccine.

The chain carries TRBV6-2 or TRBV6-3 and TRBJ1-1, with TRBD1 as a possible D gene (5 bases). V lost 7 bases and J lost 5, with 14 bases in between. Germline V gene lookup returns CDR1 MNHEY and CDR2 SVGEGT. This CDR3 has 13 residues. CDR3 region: CASTRGVRTEAFF. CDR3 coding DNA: TGTGCCAGCACCCGAGGGGTGAGGACTGAAGCTTTCTTT.

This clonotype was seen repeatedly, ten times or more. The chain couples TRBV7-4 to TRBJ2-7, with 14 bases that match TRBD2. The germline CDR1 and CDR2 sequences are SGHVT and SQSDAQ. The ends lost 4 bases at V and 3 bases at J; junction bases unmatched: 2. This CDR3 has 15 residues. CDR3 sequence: CASSSGLAGDYEQYV. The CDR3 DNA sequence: TGTGCCAGCAGCTCGGGACTAGCGGGGGACTACGAGCAGTACGTC.

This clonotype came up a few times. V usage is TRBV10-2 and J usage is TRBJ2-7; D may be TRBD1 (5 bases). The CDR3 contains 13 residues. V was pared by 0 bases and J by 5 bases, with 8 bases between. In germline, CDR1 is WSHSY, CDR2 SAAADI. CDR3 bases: TGCGCCAGCAGTGAGTCAGGCAGGGACGAGCAGTACGTC. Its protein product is CASSESGRDEQYV.